The source of this T cell receptor (beta chain) is a study of CD8+ T cells in alopecia areata. This clone was found a few times. Its cognate antigen is unknown. Genes and germline come from the mouse. The read gets to within 4 residues of the CDR3 end, and the germline J gene fills in the rest. At the DNA level, this CDR3 is encoded by other sequences in the same sample as well. Once RNA had been extracted, it was reverse transcribed into cDNA to act as the sequencing template. Repertoires were generated with immunoSEQ multiplex PCR, while TCRdb's copy carries only in-frame clones and drops some. The sample yields more than 250,000 clones, without any singletons. Markers including CD4, CD8alpha, NKG2D and NKG2ACE guided sorting of pooled cutaneous lymph node cells. Study results and limitations: With patients, TCR sharing proved less clear than in mice, a difference possibly related to HLA.

Germline lookup yields CDR1 NSQYPW and CDR2 LRSPGD (reference sequence). The CDR3 contains 16 residues. Losses at the gene ends were 1 base for V and 0 bases for J; bases not matched to a gene: 2. V and J are TRBV1 and TRBJ2-3; 9 positions match TRBD2. This sequence was found in a C3H/HeJ mouse with alopecia areata. The MHC haplotype of this mouse line is H2-k. What was sequenced was CD4+ T cells sorted from a lymph node. CDR3 DNA (partial): TGCACCTGCAGTGCAGGACTGGGGGTTAGTGCAGAA. This encodes CTCSAGLGVSAE. The entire CDR3 reads CTCSAGLGVSAETLYF. The full variable domain, rest sourced from reference TRBV1 and TRBJ2-3, is VTLLEQNPRWRLVPRGQAVNLRCILKNSQYPWMSWYQQDLQKQLQWLFTLRSPGDKEVKSLPGADYLATRVTDTELRLQVANMSQGRTLYCTCSAGLGVSAETLYFGSGTRLTVL.